The clone carrying this T cell receptor beta chain was seen a few times. The record originates from a study of CD8+CD57+ T cells in acquired aplastic anemia. Across the whole study: Sorted CD4+ and CD8+ cell DNA averaged around 3.3 ug.

The template used for profiling TCR beta VDJ and CDR3 was genomic DNA. A single record per CDR3 protein comes from TCRdb applying MiXCR to the reads. Among 180,000 or so distinct CDR3 sequences listed, around 60% were seen once. Only patients with CD8+CD57+ cell expansion on flow cytometry were chosen for sequencing. The CDR3 consists of 14 residues. The germline CDR1 and CDR2 sequences are ENHRY and SYGVKD. Trimming took 0 bases from V and 4 from J, leaving 9 bases between them. The sample comprised sorted CD4+, CD8+, or CD8+CD57+ T cells (not recorded which) from PBMCs. The chain is built from TRBV10-3 and TRBJ2-5; a weak D match, TRBD1 (5 bases). The TCR was taken from a human donor with aplastic anemia. CDR3 in DNA: TGTGCCATCAGTGAGTCAAAGGGGCGAGAGACCCAGTACTTC. Protein: CAISESKGRETQYF.